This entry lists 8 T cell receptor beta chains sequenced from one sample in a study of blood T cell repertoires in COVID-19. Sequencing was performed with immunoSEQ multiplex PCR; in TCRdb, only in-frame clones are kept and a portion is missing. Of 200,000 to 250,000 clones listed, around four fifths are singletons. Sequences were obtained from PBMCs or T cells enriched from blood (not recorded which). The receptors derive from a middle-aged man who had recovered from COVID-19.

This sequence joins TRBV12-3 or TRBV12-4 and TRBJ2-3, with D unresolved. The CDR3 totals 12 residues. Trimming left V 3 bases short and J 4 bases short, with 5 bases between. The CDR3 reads CASSFLPDTQYF. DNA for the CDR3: TGTGCCAGCAGTTTTCTCCCAGATACGCAGTATTTT.

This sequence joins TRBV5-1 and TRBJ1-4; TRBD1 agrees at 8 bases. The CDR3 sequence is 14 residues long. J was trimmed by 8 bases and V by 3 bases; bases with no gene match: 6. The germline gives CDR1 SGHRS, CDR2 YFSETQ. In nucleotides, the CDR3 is TGCGCCAGCAGCTCTAGACAGGGGCGCGAAAAACTGTTTTTT. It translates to CASSSRQGREKLFF.

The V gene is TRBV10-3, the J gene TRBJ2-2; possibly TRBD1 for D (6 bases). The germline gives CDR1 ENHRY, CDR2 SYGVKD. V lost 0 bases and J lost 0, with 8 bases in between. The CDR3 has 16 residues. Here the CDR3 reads CAISESRGSNTGELFF. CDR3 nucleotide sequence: TGTGCCATCAGTGAGTCCAGGGGATCGAACACCGGGGAGCTGTTTTTT.

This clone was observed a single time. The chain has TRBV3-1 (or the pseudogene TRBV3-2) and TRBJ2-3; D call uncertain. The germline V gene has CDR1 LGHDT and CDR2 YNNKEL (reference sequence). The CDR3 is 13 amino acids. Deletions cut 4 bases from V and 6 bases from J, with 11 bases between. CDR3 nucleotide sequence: TGTGCCAGCAGCCCCTTTCTTCGGGATACGCAGTATTTT. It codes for CASSPFLRDTQYF.

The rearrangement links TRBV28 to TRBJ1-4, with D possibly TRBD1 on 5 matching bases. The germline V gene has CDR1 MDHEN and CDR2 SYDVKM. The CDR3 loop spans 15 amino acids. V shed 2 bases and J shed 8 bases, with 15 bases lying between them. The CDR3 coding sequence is TGTGCCAGCAGTTTACCCTGGGGGGAGGGCGAAAAACTGTTTTTT. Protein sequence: CASSLPWGEGEKLFF.

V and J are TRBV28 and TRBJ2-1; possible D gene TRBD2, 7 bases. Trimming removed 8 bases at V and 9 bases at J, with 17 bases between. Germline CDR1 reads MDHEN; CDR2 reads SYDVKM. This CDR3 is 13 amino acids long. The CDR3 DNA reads TGTGCCAGCGGGGGGGCCTCACTAGGTGAGCAGTTCTTC. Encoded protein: CASGGASLGEQFF.

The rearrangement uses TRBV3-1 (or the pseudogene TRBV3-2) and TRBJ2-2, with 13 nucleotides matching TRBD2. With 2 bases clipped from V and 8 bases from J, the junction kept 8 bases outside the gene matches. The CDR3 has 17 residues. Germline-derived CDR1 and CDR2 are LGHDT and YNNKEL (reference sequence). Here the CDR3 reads CASSQPGLAGAGGELFF. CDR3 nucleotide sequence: TGTGCCAGCAGCCAACCCGGACTAGCGGGGGCGGGGGGGGAGCTGTTTTTT.

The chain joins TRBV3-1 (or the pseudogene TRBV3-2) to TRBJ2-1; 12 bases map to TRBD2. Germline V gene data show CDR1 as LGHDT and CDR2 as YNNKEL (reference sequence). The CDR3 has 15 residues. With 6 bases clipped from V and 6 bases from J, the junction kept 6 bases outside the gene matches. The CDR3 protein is CASRRGLAGPNEQFF. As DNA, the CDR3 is TGTGCCAGCAGACGGGGACTAGCGGGCCCCAATGAGCAGTTCTTC.